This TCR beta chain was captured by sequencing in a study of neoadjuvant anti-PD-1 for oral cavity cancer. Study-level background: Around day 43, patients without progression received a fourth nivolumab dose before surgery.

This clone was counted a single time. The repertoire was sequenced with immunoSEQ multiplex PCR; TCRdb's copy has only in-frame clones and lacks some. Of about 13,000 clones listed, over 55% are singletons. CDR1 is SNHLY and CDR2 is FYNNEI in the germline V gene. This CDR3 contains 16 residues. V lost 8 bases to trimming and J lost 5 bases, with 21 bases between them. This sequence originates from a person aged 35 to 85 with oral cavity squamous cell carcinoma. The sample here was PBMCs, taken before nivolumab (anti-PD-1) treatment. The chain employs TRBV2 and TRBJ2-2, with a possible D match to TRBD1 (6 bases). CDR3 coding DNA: TGTGCCAGCGGGAGTGTCTTGGGGGCCATTACCGGGGAGCTGTTTTTT. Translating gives CASGSVLGAITGELFF.